A selection of T cell receptor beta chains follows, all from one sample in a study of OX40 agonist ivuxolimab in advanced cancers. The table came from immunoSEQ multiplex PCR; TCRdb's copy has only in-frame clones and leaves some out. This sample yields approximately 100,000 clones, of which roughly 88% are seen a single time; 3.8% belongs to the top ten. This material consisted of CD4+ or CD8+ T cells sorted from blood, taken in a trial of the OX40 agonist ivuxolimab. These receptors originate from an adult with an advanced solid tumor such as melanoma, head and neck, liver or kidney cancer. The CDR3 runs from the conserved cysteine through the conserved F or W. Each record gives: CDR3 protein, clone size, V gene, J gene. A clone size is listed for some rows: how often the clone was seen (once, few, many), or a class if it is expanded.

CASSEQGPFYEQYF,NA,TRBV6-1,TRBJ2-7
CASSEPTDTQYF,NA,TRBV28,TRBJ2-3
CASSEPGTGRAYEQYF,NA,TRBV6-1,TRBJ2-7
CASSLRVGQGVNEQYF,NA,TRBV27,TRBJ2-7
CASRVEGNTGELFF,NA,TRBV28,TRBJ2-2
CASSTGQGYQPQHF,NA,TRBV6-5,TRBJ1-5
CASSLGNLGQGLEAFF,NA,TRBV5-4,TRBJ1-1
CASSHLTGQGAEAFF,NA,TRBV5-4,TRBJ1-1
CASSGDSGANVLTF,NA,TRBV11-2,TRBJ2-6
CAGWLPGKLFF,NA,TRBV30,TRBJ1-4
CASSSRDRGQYRSYEQYF,NA,TRBV18,TRBJ2-7
CASSPQTSLLQFF,NA,TRBV7-2,TRBJ2-1
CASSLSGFTEAFF,NA,TRBV7-6,TRBJ1-1
CASSLTPGWGGSTGELFF,NA,TRBV7-3,TRBJ2-2
CASSQVGEGEQFF,NA,TRBV4-2,TRBJ2-1
CASSVWVEQYF,NA,TRBV28,TRBJ2-7
CASSLEWTGYNEQFF,NA,TRBV11-2,TRBJ2-1
CASSQSGFTGELFF,NA,TRBV16,TRBJ2-2
CASSLNGLAINEQFF,NA,TRBV7-3,TRBJ2-1
CASSLPPQTGENEKLFF,NA,TRBV28,TRBJ1-4
CASSPRQSLEQYF,NA,TRBV11-1,NA
CASSEGYGTDTQYF,NA,TRBV9,TRBJ2-3
CASSPPLLNQPQHF,NA,TRBV28,TRBJ1-5
CASKPNSGDNQPQHF,NA,TRBV25-1,TRBJ1-5
CASRSPSGYEQYF,NA,TRBV2,TRBJ2-7
CASSQWGQGAYEQYF,few,TRBV7-9,TRBJ2-7
CASSFGTGGGNEQFF,NA,TRBV27,TRBJ2-1
CASFPGQRNTGELFF,NA,TRBV10-2,TRBJ2-2
CASIIAGANNEQFF,NA,TRBV6-1,TRBJ2-1
CATHKCSRRTVNQPQHF,NA,TRBV5-6,TRBJ1-5
CASRGGGTEAFF,NA,TRBV28,TRBJ1-1
CASSSLSFGAFF,NA,TRBV7-9,TRBJ1-1
CASSPRSHFDYNEQFF,NA,TRBV7-9,TRBJ2-1
CASSLDYGDHYEQYF,NA,TRBV7-8,TRBJ2-7
CASSPGTGAIEQFF,NA,TRBV7-9,TRBJ2-1
CASSPGTGYTF,few,TRBV6-5,TRBJ1-2
CASSLRGANTEAFF,NA,TRBV7-6,TRBJ1-1
CASSLRDTQETQYF,NA,TRBV6-5,TRBJ2-5
CASSLEMGGPVEAFF,many,TRBV5-1,TRBJ1-1
CASSIQDSSYEQYF,NA,TRBV19,TRBJ2-7
CASSSPYQGRKTQYF,NA,TRBV5-1,TRBJ2-5
CASSSASGRTGELFF,NA,TRBV11-2,TRBJ2-2
CASSQGRFGAGGEQYF,NA,TRBV4-1,NA
CASSEGGGSYEQYF,NA,TRBV7-2,TRBJ2-7
CASRALRGYTF,NA,TRBV9,TRBJ1-2
CASSQLPDGTYEQYF,NA,TRBV23-1,TRBJ2-7
CASNGQGAYEQYF,few,TRBV30,TRBJ2-7
CASSPPIAGDSNQPQHF,NA,TRBV28,TRBJ1-5
CASSQAYEQYF,NA,TRBV23-1,TRBJ2-7
CASSFAGAGELFF,NA,TRBV27,TRBJ2-2
CASNLGGNNSPLHF,NA,TRBV5-8,TRBJ1-6
CASSPSLMAGGGELFF,NA,TRBV28,TRBJ2-2
CASSGGQGTYEQYF,once,TRBV25-1,TRBJ2-7
CASSIGDGGEAFF,NA,TRBV19,TRBJ1-1